This TCR beta chain was recovered during a study of CD8+CD57+ T cells in acquired aplastic anemia. Findings and limits, study-wide: Patients were compared with controls for CD8+ Simpson's diversity, and no significant difference emerged.

Germline V gives CDR1 SNHLY, CDR2 FYNNEI. The CDR3 is made up of 13 amino acids. With 7 bases removed from V and 8 bases from J, the gap between germline ends came to 12 bases. In regard to this clonotype: Its specificity is not known.

CD8+CD57+ cell expansion, shown by flow cytometry, had occurred in the patients selected for sequencing. Profiles of TCR beta VDJ and CDR3 were generated from a genomic DNA template. TCRdb re-called the reads through MiXCR, storing one row per CDR3 protein. The sample includes under 350,000 distinct CDR3 sequences, 50% to 65% of them seen just once. Specimen: sorted CD4+, CD8+, or CD8+CD57+ T cells (not recorded which) from PBMCs. The source of this sequence is a human donor with aplastic anemia. J is TRBJ1-6 and V is TRBV2; D gene uncertain. The CDR3 sequence is CASKEGMDSPLHF. The CDR3 coding sequence is TGTGCCAGCAAGGAGGGAATGGATTCACCCCTCCACTTT.